This is a list of T cell receptor beta chains from one sample in a study of post-analysis software for immune sequencing data. TCRdb re-derived calls from the PCR reads in MiXCR, one entry per CDR3 protein. In the table there are about 430,000 distinct CDR3 sequences, 30% to 45% of which are singletons. Material for sequencing was blood. The receptors stem from a girl aged 2-15 years with multiple sclerosis. The CDR3 runs from the conserved cysteine through the conserved F or W. Fields, in order: CDR3 protein, D gene, V gene, clone size, J gene, CDR3 length. A D gene is named only where the DNA matches it firmly. Rows may omit the clone size; those that give it use once, few, many or a size class.

CDR3aa: CSARLSGGRTGELFF; d_gene: TRBD2; v_gene: TRBV20-1; abundance: .; j_gene: TRBJ2-2; len: 15
CDR3aa: CSVEDRLNTEAFF; d_gene: TRBD1; v_gene: TRBV29-1; abundance: .; j_gene: TRBJ1-1; len: 13
CDR3aa: CASSSPSGLADTDTQYF; d_gene: TRBD2; v_gene: TRBV28; abundance: .; j_gene: TRBJ2-3; len: 17
CDR3aa: CASRALVTDTQYF; d_gene: .; v_gene: TRBV12-3/TRBV12-4; abundance: .; j_gene: TRBJ2-3; len: 13
CDR3aa: CSVRVIDYGYTF; d_gene: .; v_gene: TRBV29-1; abundance: few; j_gene: TRBJ1-2; len: 12
CDR3aa: CAISAMGGSSRYNEQYF; d_gene: TRBD2; v_gene: TRBV10-3; abundance: .; j_gene: TRBJ2-5; len: 17
CDR3aa: CSVEVGQFAGLPGGNEQFF; d_gene: TRBD2; v_gene: TRBV29-1; abundance: few; j_gene: TRBJ2-1; len: 19
CDR3aa: CASSLASGGSYNEQFF; d_gene: TRBD1; v_gene: TRBV7-9; abundance: .; j_gene: TRBJ2-1; len: 16
CDR3aa: CAITAGQGTPNEQFF; d_gene: .; v_gene: TRBV10-3; abundance: few; j_gene: TRBJ2-1; len: 15
CDR3aa: CASTQGIGDYEQYF; d_gene: .; v_gene: TRBV3-1; abundance: few; j_gene: TRBJ2-7; len: 14
CDR3aa: CASSPRGKGNQPQHF; d_gene: .; v_gene: TRBV12-3/TRBV12-4; abundance: .; j_gene: TRBJ1-5; len: 15
CDR3aa: CSVGGANVLTF; d_gene: .; v_gene: TRBV29-1; abundance: .; j_gene: TRBJ2-6; len: 11
CDR3aa: CAGSIPQGSYEQYF; d_gene: .; v_gene: TRBV2; abundance: .; j_gene: TRBJ2-7; len: 14
CDR3aa: CASRPGVRSYNEQFF; d_gene: .; v_gene: TRBV6-7; abundance: .; j_gene: TRBJ2-1; len: 15
CDR3aa: CASSQEWDRGLYEQYF; d_gene: TRBD1; v_gene: TRBV4-3; abundance: few; j_gene: TRBJ2-7; len: 16
CDR3aa: CSVRRDYEQYF; d_gene: .; v_gene: TRBV29-1; abundance: .; j_gene: TRBJ2-7; len: 11
CDR3aa: CASGKRGEEDTQYF; d_gene: TRBD2; v_gene: TRBV12-5; abundance: .; j_gene: TRBJ2-3; len: 14
CDR3aa: CATSDAGVDQETQYF; d_gene: TRBD2; v_gene: TRBV24-1; abundance: .; j_gene: TRBJ2-5; len: 15
CDR3aa: CASSENRKYEAFF; d_gene: .; v_gene: TRBV4-3; abundance: .; j_gene: TRBJ1-1; len: 13
CDR3aa: CASSSRWTSGDQETQYF; d_gene: TRBD2; v_gene: TRBV5-1; abundance: .; j_gene: TRBJ2-5; len: 17
CDR3aa: CATLPETGMLGYGYTF; d_gene: .; v_gene: TRBV6-5; abundance: .; j_gene: TRBJ1-2; len: 16
CDR3aa: CASSRTGTSGAYTQYF; d_gene: TRBD2; v_gene: TRBV3-1; abundance: few; j_gene: TRBJ2-3; len: 16
CDR3aa: CASSPRTGSRQETQYF; d_gene: TRBD1; v_gene: TRBV7-9; abundance: .; j_gene: TRBJ2-5; len: 16
CDR3aa: CASSLTRDTYEQYF; d_gene: .; v_gene: TRBV7-2; abundance: few; j_gene: TRBJ2-7; len: 14
CDR3aa: CASSSQGLSNEKLFF; d_gene: .; v_gene: TRBV12-3/TRBV12-4; abundance: .; j_gene: TRBJ1-4; len: 15
CDR3aa: CASSYHGQGKTEAFF; d_gene: TRBD1; v_gene: TRBV6-5; abundance: .; j_gene: TRBJ1-1; len: 15
CDR3aa: CASSGTVNNEQFF; d_gene: TRBD1; v_gene: TRBV18; abundance: .; j_gene: TRBJ2-1; len: 13
CDR3aa: CASRKGLTGINEQFF; d_gene: TRBD2; v_gene: TRBV28; abundance: .; j_gene: TRBJ2-1; len: 15
CDR3aa: CASSPTGRETQYF; d_gene: .; v_gene: TRBV19; abundance: .; j_gene: TRBJ2-5; len: 13
CDR3aa: CASSQVVTGVNYGYTF; d_gene: .; v_gene: TRBV4-1; abundance: .; j_gene: TRBJ1-2; len: 16
CDR3aa: CASSEAAPSHEQFF; d_gene: .; v_gene: TRBV9; abundance: few; j_gene: TRBJ2-1; len: 14
CDR3aa: CASSLVPGTSTDTQYF; d_gene: .; v_gene: TRBV11-2; abundance: .; j_gene: TRBJ2-3; len: 16
CDR3aa: CASSQQGEGEINYGYTF; d_gene: .; v_gene: TRBV4-1; abundance: few; j_gene: TRBJ1-2; len: 17
CDR3aa: CASRLTSGSSEQYF; d_gene: TRBD2; v_gene: TRBV5-1; abundance: few; j_gene: .; len: 14
CDR3aa: CASSPRGDRAKWGTEAFF; d_gene: TRBD1; v_gene: TRBV7-9; abundance: .; j_gene: TRBJ1-1; len: 18
CDR3aa: CSTYGTGVEAFF; d_gene: TRBD1; v_gene: TRBV29-1; abundance: .; j_gene: TRBJ1-1; len: 12
CDR3aa: CSAKLTSGANYGYTF; d_gene: .; v_gene: TRBV20-1; abundance: few; j_gene: TRBJ1-2; len: 15
CDR3aa: CASSLETTYNEQYF; d_gene: .; v_gene: TRBV28; abundance: .; j_gene: .; len: 14
CDR3aa: CSVVRPLTDTQYF; d_gene: .; v_gene: TRBV29-1; abundance: .; j_gene: TRBJ2-3; len: 13
CDR3aa: CSANGLSGGREQYF; d_gene: TRBD2; v_gene: TRBV20-1; abundance: few; j_gene: TRBJ2-7; len: 14
CDR3aa: CASSSEVTAPYGYTF; d_gene: .; v_gene: TRBV7-2; abundance: few; j_gene: TRBJ1-2; len: 15
CDR3aa: CASSPSGSDGFF; d_gene: .; v_gene: TRBV7-9; abundance: .; j_gene: TRBJ2-1; len: 12
CDR3aa: CASSSGGDEQYF; d_gene: .; v_gene: TRBV28; abundance: .; j_gene: .; len: 12
CDR3aa: CASSQTGTDGYTF; d_gene: TRBD1; v_gene: TRBV3-1; abundance: .; j_gene: TRBJ1-2; len: 13
CDR3aa: CSARDFGGSNTEAFF; d_gene: .; v_gene: TRBV20-1; abundance: few; j_gene: TRBJ1-1; len: 15
CDR3aa: CASSLISGGSTYEQYF; d_gene: TRBD2; v_gene: TRBV27; abundance: .; j_gene: TRBJ2-7; len: 16
CDR3aa: CATSRAINAYQPQHF; d_gene: .; v_gene: TRBV15; abundance: .; j_gene: TRBJ1-5; len: 15
CDR3aa: CASIPGHSSYEQYF; d_gene: .; v_gene: TRBV2; abundance: once; j_gene: TRBJ2-7; len: 14
CDR3aa: CSASGSNEQYF; d_gene: .; v_gene: TRBV29-1; abundance: few; j_gene: TRBJ2-7; len: 11
CDR3aa: CASSLLSGGDTDTQYF; d_gene: TRBD2; v_gene: TRBV12-3/TRBV12-4; abundance: .; j_gene: TRBJ2-3; len: 16